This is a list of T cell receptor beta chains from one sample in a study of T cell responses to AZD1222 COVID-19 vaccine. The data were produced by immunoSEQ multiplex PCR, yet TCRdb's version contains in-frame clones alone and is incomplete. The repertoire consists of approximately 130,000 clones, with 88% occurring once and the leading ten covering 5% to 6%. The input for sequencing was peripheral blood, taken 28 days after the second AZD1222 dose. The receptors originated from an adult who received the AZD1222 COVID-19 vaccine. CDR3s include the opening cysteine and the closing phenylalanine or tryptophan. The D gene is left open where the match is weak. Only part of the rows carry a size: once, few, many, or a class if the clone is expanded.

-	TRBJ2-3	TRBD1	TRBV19	CASSPGQGAGDTQYF	TGTGCCAGTAGTCCAGGACAGGGGGCAGGAGATACGCAGTATTTT
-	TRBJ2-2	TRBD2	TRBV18	CASSLREGTGELFF	TGTGCCAGCTCACTCCGGGAGGGAACCGGGGAGCTGTTTTTT
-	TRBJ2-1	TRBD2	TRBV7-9	CASSPVRGGHNEQFF	TGTGCCAGCAGCCCCGTGCGGGGGGGTCACAATGAGCAGTTCTTC
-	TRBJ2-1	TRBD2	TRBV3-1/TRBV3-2	CASSQREGYNEQFF	TGTGCCAGCAGCCAACGGGAGGGCTACAATGAGCAGTTCTTC
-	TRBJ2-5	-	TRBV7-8	CASSHPQGGEETQYF	TGTGCCAGCAGCCACCCACAGGGAGGGGAAGAGACCCAGTACTTC
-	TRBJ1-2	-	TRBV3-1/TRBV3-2	CASSQESGHGGYTF	TGTGCCAGCAGCCAGGAGTCAGGGCACGGTGGCTACACCTTC
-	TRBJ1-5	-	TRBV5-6	CASSLWSGLGNQPQHF	TGTGCCAGCAGCTTGTGGTCGGGGTTAGGCAATCAGCCCCAGCATTTT
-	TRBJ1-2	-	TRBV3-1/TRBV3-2	CASSQDWPDYGYTF	TGTGCCAGCAGCCAAGATTGGCCAGACTATGGCTACACCTTC
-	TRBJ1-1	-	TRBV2	CASSAWGTLGNTEAFF	TGTGCCAGCAGTGCCTGGGGGACACTTGGGAACACTGAAGCTTTCTTT
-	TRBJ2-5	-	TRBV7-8	CASSLSWPGGETQYF	TGTGCCAGCAGCCTTTCATGGCCGGGCGGAGAGACCCAGTACTTC
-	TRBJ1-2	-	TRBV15	CATSREGGGYGYTF	TGTGCCACCAGCAGAGAGGGAGGTGGCTATGGCTACACCTTC
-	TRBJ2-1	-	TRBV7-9	CASSLLGRTPNGEQFF	TGTGCCAGCAGCTTGCTTGGAAGGACTCCCAACGGGGAGCAGTTCTTC
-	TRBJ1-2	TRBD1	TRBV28	CASFGTDYGYTF	TGTGCCAGCTTCGGGACAGACTATGGCTACACCTTC
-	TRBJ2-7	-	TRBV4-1	CASSQVFSGDGNEQYF	TGCGCCAGCAGCCAAGTATTCAGTGGGGACGGCAACGAGCAGTACTTC
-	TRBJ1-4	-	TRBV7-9	CASSLGRSGVGEKLFF	TGTGCCAGCAGCTTAGGCAGGTCTGGGGTTGGTGAAAAACTGTTTTTT
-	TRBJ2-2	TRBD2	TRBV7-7	CASSAGGVGTGELFF	TGTGCCAGTTCAGCGGGAGGCGTCGGCACCGGGGAGCTGTTTTTT
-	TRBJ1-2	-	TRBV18	CASSPRGDYGYTF	TGTGCCAGCTCACCACGAGGCGATTATGGCTACACCTTC
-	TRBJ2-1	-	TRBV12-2	CASRGGQGPNEQFF	TGTGCAAGTCGTGGGGGACAGGGCCCTAATGAGCAGTTCTTC
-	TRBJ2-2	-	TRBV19	CASSQGPNTGELFF	TGTGCCAGTAGTCAGGGCCCCAACACCGGGGAGCTGTTTTTT
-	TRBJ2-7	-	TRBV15	CATSRDSGRVYEQYF	TGTGCCACCAGCAGAGATTCTGGTAGAGTCTACGAGCAGTACTTC
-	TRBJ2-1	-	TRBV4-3	CASSQDGLAEAFDEQFF	TGCGCCAGCAGCCAAGATGGCTTGGCTGAGGCTTTCGATGAGCAGTTCTTC
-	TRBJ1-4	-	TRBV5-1	CASSIQDSNEKLFF	TGCGCCAGCAGCATTCAGGACAGTAATGAAAAACTGTTTTTT
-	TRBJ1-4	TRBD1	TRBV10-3	CAIGSATGKDEKLFF	TGTGCCATCGGTTCCGCGACAGGGAAAGATGAAAAACTGTTTTTT
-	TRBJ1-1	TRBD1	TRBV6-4	CASRDGDRDTEAFF	TGTGCCAGCAGAGATGGGGACAGGGATACTGAAGCTTTCTTT
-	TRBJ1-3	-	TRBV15	CATSRDVLSSGNTIYF	TGTGCCACCAGCAGAGATGTCCTAAGCTCTGGAAACACCATATATTTT
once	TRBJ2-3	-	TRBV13	CASSYPSGGTDTQYF	TGTGCCAGCAGCTACCCGTCCGGCGGCACAGATACGCAGTATTTT
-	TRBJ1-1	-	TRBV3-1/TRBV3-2	CASSQDPSGRVTNTEAFF	TGTGCCAGCAGCCAAGATCCGTCAGGGAGGGTTACGAACACTGAAGCTTTCTTT
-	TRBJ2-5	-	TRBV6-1	CASSESETQYF	TGTGCCAGCAGTGAATCAGAGACCCAGTACTTC
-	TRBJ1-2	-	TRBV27	CASSSHDRGAGYTF	TGTGCCAGCAGTTCCCATGACCGGGGGGCAGGCTACACCTTC
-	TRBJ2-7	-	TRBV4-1	CASSRNYEQYF	TGCGCCAGCAGCCGCAACTACGAGCAGTACTTC
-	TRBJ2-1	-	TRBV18	CASSPRKVNEQFF	TGTGCCAGCTCCCCACGTAAAGTCAATGAGCAGTTCTTC
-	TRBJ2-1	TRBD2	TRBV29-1	CSVDGSGGLDEQFF	TGCAGCGTTGATGGTAGCGGGGGTTTGGATGAGCAGTTCTTC
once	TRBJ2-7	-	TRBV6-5	CASSFTSGLGDEQYF	TGTGCCAGCAGCTTTACTTCCGGACTCGGGGACGAGCAGTACTTC
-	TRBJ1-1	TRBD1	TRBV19	CASSRDSRSMNTEAFF	TGTGCCAGTAGTCGGGACAGCAGATCCATGAACACTGAAGCTTTCTTT
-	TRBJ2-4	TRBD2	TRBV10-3	CAIRGEGTKNIQYF	TGTGCCATCAGGGGGGAGGGAACCAAAAACATTCAGTACTTC
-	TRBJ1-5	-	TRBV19	CASSTVRREDQPQHF	TGTGCCAGTAGTACGGTTCGGAGGGAGGATCAGCCCCAGCATTTT
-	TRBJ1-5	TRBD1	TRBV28	CASSWGAGTVFDQPQHF	TGTGCCAGCAGTTGGGGGGCCGGGACAGTTTTTGATCAGCCCCAGCATTTT
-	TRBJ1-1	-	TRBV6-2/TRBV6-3	CASSYSTVGLNTEAFF	TGTGCCAGCAGTTACTCGACCGTCGGCCTGAACACTGAAGCTTTCTTT
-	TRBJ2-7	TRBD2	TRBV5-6	CASSLAFPPRLARSYEQYF	TGTGCCAGCAGCTTGGCCTTTCCCCCCCGACTAGCCCGTTCCTACGAGCAGTACTTC
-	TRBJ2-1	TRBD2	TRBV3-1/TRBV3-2	CASSQFLAGVNEQFF	TGTGCCAGCAGCCAATTCCTAGCGGGAGTCAATGAGCAGTTCTTC
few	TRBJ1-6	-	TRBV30	CAWSAGVGNSPLHF	TGTGCCTGGAGTGCAGGGGTCGGTAATTCACCCCTCCACTTT
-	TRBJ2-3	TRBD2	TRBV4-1	CASSQTSGGIDTQYF	TGCGCCAGCAGCCAGACTAGCGGGGGGATAGATACGCAGTATTTT
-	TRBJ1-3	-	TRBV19	CASSISGIGNTIYF	TGTGCCAGTAGTATAAGCGGAATTGGAAACACCATATATTTT
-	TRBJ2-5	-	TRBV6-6	CASSYGKETQYF	TGTGCCAGCAGTTATGGAAAGGAGACCCAGTACTTC
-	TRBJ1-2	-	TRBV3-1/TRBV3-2	CASSHLGGRGNYGYTF	TGTGCCAGCAGCCATTTGGGAGGCAGGGGAAACTATGGCTACACCTTC
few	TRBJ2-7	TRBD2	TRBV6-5	CASNKRTSGGEQYF	TGTGCCAGCAACAAAAGGACTAGCGGGGGCGAGCAGTACTTC
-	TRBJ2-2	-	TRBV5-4	CASSFGQNAGELFF	TGTGCCAGCAGCTTCGGACAGAACGCCGGGGAGCTGTTTTTT
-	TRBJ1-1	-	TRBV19	CASSIFLGGPEAFF	TGTGCCAGTAGTATTTTTCTCGGCGGGCCCGAAGCTTTCTTT
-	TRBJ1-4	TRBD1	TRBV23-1	CASSHPGGVVEKLFF	TGCGCCAGCAGTCACCCAGGGGGAGTGGTTGAAAAACTGTTTTTT
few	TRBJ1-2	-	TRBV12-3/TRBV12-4	CASREQGKGYTF	TGTGCCAGCAGGGAGCAGGGGAAGGGCTACACCTTC
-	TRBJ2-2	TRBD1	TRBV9	CASSPLGTALTGELFF	TGTGCCAGCAGCCCCCTGGGGACAGCCCTCACCGGGGAGCTGTTTTTT